This T cell receptor (beta chain) was retrieved from a study of radiation and T cells in renal cell carcinoma. Germline values: CDR1 SEHNR, CDR2 FQNEAQ (reference sequence). V was trimmed by 1 base and J by 3 bases, leaving 19 bases between them. This CDR3 contains 17 residues. Stated time point: baseline pretreatment blood. The treatment denotes: 15 Gy SBRT to primary tumor, nephrectomy 4 weeks later. This table comes from immunoSEQ multiplex PCR, and its TCRdb copy is limited to in-frame clones, with some not included. Here the sample spans about 150,000 clones, over 75% being singletons. The TCR sequence derives from a woman aged 45-60 years with renal cell carcinoma. Source: blood, taken from a patient whose treatment included radiotherapy and nephrectomy. This chain joins TRBV7-9 and TRBJ2-7; D not certain. CDR3 residues: CASSLVSVGLDVYEQYF. CDR3 bases: TGTGCCAGCAGCTTAGTTTCGGTAGGGCTCGATGTCTACGAGCAGTACTTC. Looking up the rest from reference TRBV7-9 and TRBJ2-7 gives the full variable domain: DTGVSQNPRHKITKRGQNVTFRCDPISEHNRLYWYRQTLGQGPEFLTYFQNEAQLEKSRLLSDRFSAERPKGSFSTLEIQRTEQGDSAMYLCASSLVSVGLDVYEQYFGPGTRLTVT.